This is a list of T cell receptor beta chains from one sample in a study of T cell responses to AZD1222 COVID-19 vaccine. Clones were sequenced by immunoSEQ multiplex PCR, and TCRdb holds only the in-frame ones, with some missing. Among about 140,000 clones, 85% to 95% were seen once, and the ten largest hold more than 0.8%. Specimen: peripheral blood, collected on day 0 of MenACWY control vaccination. The receptors were sampled from an adult in good health. The CDR3 runs from the conserved cysteine through the conserved F or W. Each record gives: J gene, D gene, clone size, V gene, CDR3 length, CDR3 protein, CDR3 DNA. The D gene is left open where the match is weak. Some rows mark clone size as missing; the rest say once, few, many or name a class of expanded clone.

J gene: TRBJ2-5
D gene: TRBD1
clone size: NA
V gene: TRBV14
CDR3 length: 14
CDR3 protein: CASSQDRDRETQYF
CDR3 DNA: TGTGCCAGCAGCCAGGACAGGGATCGAGAGACCCAGTACTTC

J gene: TRBJ2-2
D gene: TRBD2
clone size: NA
V gene: TRBV7-6
CDR3 length: 17
CDR3 protein: CASRLIGLAFDTGELFF
CDR3 DNA: TGTGCCAGCCGCCTAATCGGACTAGCGTTTGACACCGGGGAGCTGTTTTTT

J gene: TRBJ2-7
D gene: NA
clone size: NA
V gene: TRBV6-5
CDR3 length: 15
CDR3 protein: CASSPGPLSSYEQYF
CDR3 DNA: TGTGCCAGCAGTCCGGGACCTCTCTCCTCCTACGAGCAGTACTTC

J gene: TRBJ1-2
D gene: NA
clone size: many
V gene: TRBV7-9
CDR3 length: 16
CDR3 protein: CDTASSSTTLDYGYTF
CDR3 DNA: TGTGACACAGCAAGCTCTTCCACGACCTTGGACTATGGCTACACCTTC

J gene: TRBJ2-3
D gene: TRBD1
clone size: NA
V gene: TRBV4-2
CDR3 length: 13
CDR3 protein: CASSQEINRGQYF
CDR3 DNA: TGTGCCAGCAGCCAAGAAATAAACAGGGGGCAGTATTTT

J gene: TRBJ2-1
D gene: TRBD1
clone size: once
V gene: TRBV12-3/TRBV12-4
CDR3 length: 12
CDR3 protein: CASSTDRGEQFF
CDR3 DNA: TGTGCCAGCAGTACCGACAGGGGCGAGCAGTTCTTC

J gene: TRBJ1-6
D gene: NA
clone size: NA
V gene: TRBV3-1/TRBV3-2
CDR3 length: 17
CDR3 protein: CASSQALGRAPNSPLHF
CDR3 DNA: TGTGCCAGCAGCCAAGCATTGGGCAGGGCGCCTAATTCACCCCTCCACTTT

J gene: TRBJ2-5
D gene: TRBD2
clone size: once
V gene: TRBV5-1
CDR3 length: 14
CDR3 protein: CASSFSSGVETQYF
CDR3 DNA: TGCGCCAGCAGCTTTTCTAGCGGAGTAGAGACCCAGTACTTC

J gene: TRBJ2-1
D gene: TRBD2
clone size: NA
V gene: TRBV9
CDR3 length: 15
CDR3 protein: CAGKGTSGHNNEQFF
CDR3 DNA: TGTGCCGGAAAAGGGACTAGCGGCCACAACAATGAGCAGTTCTTC

J gene: TRBJ1-5
D gene: NA
clone size: NA
V gene: TRBV3-1/TRBV3-2
CDR3 length: 14
CDR3 protein: CASSQLVFGQPQHF
CDR3 DNA: TGTGCCAGCAGCCAACTCGTTTTTGGTCAGCCCCAGCATTTT

J gene: TRBJ1-1
D gene: NA
clone size: NA
V gene: TRBV6-5
CDR3 length: 13
CDR3 protein: CASSSVRNTEAFF
CDR3 DNA: TGTGCCAGCAGTTCGGTCCGGAACACTGAAGCTTTCTTT

J gene: TRBJ2-1
D gene: TRBD2
clone size: once
V gene: TRBV11-3
CDR3 length: 15
CDR3 protein: CASSLGGLAGGPQFF
CDR3 DNA: TGTGCCAGCAGCTTAGGGGGACTAGCGGGAGGACCCCAGTTCTTC

J gene: TRBJ2-1
D gene: NA
clone size: NA
V gene: TRBV4-3
CDR3 length: 16
CDR3 protein: CASSQGQGRNNNEQFF
CDR3 DNA: TGCGCCAGCAGCCAAGGGCAGGGGCGCAACAACAATGAGCAGTTCTTC

J gene: TRBJ2-7
D gene: NA
clone size: NA
V gene: TRBV28
CDR3 length: 11
CDR3 protein: CASSLHYEQYF
CDR3 DNA: TGTGCCAGCAGTTTACACTACGAGCAGTACTTC

J gene: TRBJ1-4
D gene: NA
clone size: NA
V gene: TRBV7-9
CDR3 length: 15
CDR3 protein: CASRDLLGTNEKLFF
CDR3 DNA: TGTGCCAGCAGGGATCTCTTGGGGACTAATGAAAAACTGTTTTTT

J gene: TRBJ2-3
D gene: NA
clone size: NA
V gene: TRBV3-1/TRBV3-2
CDR3 length: 17
CDR3 protein: CASSQDLNRAITDTQYF
CDR3 DNA: TGTGCCAGCAGCCAAGATCTTAACAGGGCGATCACAGATACGCAGTATTTT

J gene: TRBJ2-3
D gene: TRBD2
clone size: once
V gene: TRBV4-2
CDR3 length: 15
CDR3 protein: CASSPRLAGKDTQYF
CDR3 DNA: TGTGCCAGCAGCCCCCGACTAGCGGGAAAAGATACGCAGTATTTT

J gene: TRBJ1-2
D gene: NA
clone size: NA
V gene: TRBV2
CDR3 length: 14
CDR3 protein: CASSPGGLAYGYTF
CDR3 DNA: TGTGCCAGCTCCCCGGGAGGCCTGGCCTATGGCTACACCTTC

J gene: TRBJ2-7
D gene: TRBD2
clone size: once
V gene: TRBV5-6
CDR3 length: 16
CDR3 protein: CASSSSFVSGRYEQYF
CDR3 DNA: TGTGCCAGCAGCTCAAGCTTCGTGAGCGGGAGGTACGAGCAGTACTTC

J gene: TRBJ1-1
D gene: NA
clone size: NA
V gene: TRBV7-2
CDR3 length: 13
CDR3 protein: CASSPGHYTEAFF
CDR3 DNA: TGTGCCAGCAGCCCGGGGCACTACACTGAAGCTTTCTTT

J gene: TRBJ2-7
D gene: NA
clone size: NA
V gene: TRBV3-1/TRBV3-2
CDR3 length: 12
CDR3 protein: CASSQDRYEQYF
CDR3 DNA: TGTGCCAGCAGCCAAGATCGGTACGAGCAGTACTTC

J gene: TRBJ1-1
D gene: NA
clone size: NA
V gene: TRBV18
CDR3 length: 14
CDR3 protein: CASSPAGQHTEAFF
CDR3 DNA: TGTGCCAGCTCACCGGCGGGCCAACACACTGAAGCTTTCTTT

J gene: TRBJ1-2
D gene: TRBD1
clone size: NA
V gene: TRBV30
CDR3 length: 12
CDR3 protein: CAWSSTGEGYTF
CDR3 DNA: TGTGCCTGGAGTTCAACAGGGGAAGGCTACACCTTC

J gene: TRBJ1-5
D gene: NA
clone size: NA
V gene: TRBV27
CDR3 length: 16
CDR3 protein: CASSTGTYKGNQPQHF
CDR3 DNA: TGTGCCAGCAGCACTGGGACATACAAGGGCAATCAGCCCCAGCATTTT

J gene: TRBJ2-1
D gene: NA
clone size: NA
V gene: TRBV4-1
CDR3 length: 16
CDR3 protein: CASSQEGRNSYNEQFF
CDR3 DNA: TGCGCCAGCAGCCAAGAAGGGAGAAACTCCTACAATGAGCAGTTCTTC

J gene: TRBJ2-5
D gene: NA
clone size: NA
V gene: TRBV7-3
CDR3 length: 15
CDR3 protein: CASSLVGTPQETQYF
CDR3 DNA: TGTGCCAGCAGCTTAGTGGGGACCCCCCAAGAGACCCAGTACTTC

J gene: TRBJ1-1
D gene: TRBD1
clone size: NA
V gene: TRBV3-1/TRBV3-2
CDR3 length: 12
CDR3 protein: CASSSRDRDAFF
CDR3 DNA: TGTGCCAGCAGTTCCCGGGACAGGGATGCTTTCTTT

J gene: TRBJ1-1
D gene: TRBD1
clone size: NA
V gene: TRBV6-5
CDR3 length: 16
CDR3 protein: CASSYPPTTGFTEAFF
CDR3 DNA: TGTGCCAGCAGTTACCCCCCCACGACAGGGTTCACTGAAGCTTTCTTT

J gene: TRBJ1-4
D gene: NA
clone size: NA
V gene: TRBV7-6
CDR3 length: 16
CDR3 protein: CASSFSSTAANEKLFF
CDR3 DNA: TGTGCCAGCAGCTTTAGTTCGACAGCAGCTAATGAAAAACTGTTTTTT

J gene: TRBJ2-7
D gene: NA
clone size: NA
V gene: TRBV28
CDR3 length: 14
CDR3 protein: CASSPTPTWNEQYF
CDR3 DNA: TGTGCCAGCAGCCCAACCCCCACTTGGAACGAGCAGTACTTC

J gene: TRBJ2-7
D gene: TRBD2
clone size: NA
V gene: TRBV20-1
CDR3 length: 20
CDR3 protein: CSASRMRLTSGGRLRYEQYF
CDR3 DNA: TGCAGTGCTAGTCGCATGCGTTTGACTAGCGGGGGGCGTCTAAGGTACGAGCAGTACTTC

J gene: TRBJ1-1
D gene: NA
clone size: once
V gene: TRBV7-9
CDR3 length: 14
CDR3 protein: CASSLGLGNTEAFF
CDR3 DNA: TGTGCCAGCAGCTTGGGGCTCGGGAACACTGAAGCTTTCTTT

J gene: TRBJ1-1
D gene: NA
clone size: NA
V gene: TRBV5-1
CDR3 length: 15
CDR3 protein: CASSLVAGAPTEAFF
CDR3 DNA: TGCGCCAGCAGCTTGGTTGCGGGGGCGCCCACTGAAGCTTTCTTT

J gene: TRBJ1-1
D gene: TRBD1
clone size: NA
V gene: TRBV18
CDR3 length: 13
CDR3 protein: CASSPGQGDEAFF
CDR3 DNA: TGTGCCAGCTCACCGGGACAGGGCGATGAAGCTTTCTTT

J gene: TRBJ1-1
D gene: NA
clone size: NA
V gene: TRBV5-1
CDR3 length: 14
CDR3 protein: CASSLEGGTTEAFF
CDR3 DNA: TGCGCCAGCAGCTTGGAAGGGGGGACCACTGAAGCTTTCTTT

J gene: TRBJ1-1
D gene: TRBD1
clone size: NA
V gene: TRBV20-1
CDR3 length: 12
CDR3 protein: CSASWDRVEAFF
CDR3 DNA: TGCAGTGCTAGTTGGGACAGGGTTGAAGCTTTCTTT

J gene: TRBJ1-1
D gene: NA
clone size: NA
V gene: TRBV27
CDR3 length: 15
CDR3 protein: CASSLRDFLIDEAFF
CDR3 DNA: TGTGCCAGCAGTTTAAGAGATTTCCTAATTGATGAAGCTTTCTTT

J gene: TRBJ2-7
D gene: TRBD2
clone size: NA
V gene: TRBV13
CDR3 length: 13
CDR3 protein: CASSPGGAYEQYF
CDR3 DNA: TGTGCCAGCAGCCCCGGGGGGGCCTACGAGCAGTACTTC

J gene: TRBJ1-1
D gene: NA
clone size: NA
V gene: TRBV12-3/TRBV12-4
CDR3 length: 11
CDR3 protein: CASSFGTEAFF
CDR3 DNA: TGTGCCAGCAGTTTCGGCACTGAAGCTTTCTTT

J gene: TRBJ2-3
D gene: NA
clone size: NA
V gene: TRBV3-1/TRBV3-2
CDR3 length: 14
CDR3 protein: CASSHLGRADTQYF
CDR3 DNA: TGTGCCAGCAGCCATTTAGGGCGCGCAGATACGCAGTATTTT

J gene: TRBJ1-5
D gene: NA
clone size: NA
V gene: TRBV10-3
CDR3 length: 15
CDR3 protein: CAISEGNRAHQPQHF
CDR3 DNA: TGTGCCATCAGTGAAGGGAACAGGGCGCATCAGCCCCAGCATTTT

J gene: TRBJ1-6
D gene: TRBD1
clone size: NA
V gene: TRBV19
CDR3 length: 13
CDR3 protein: CASSDRDLPPLHF
CDR3 DNA: TGTGCCAGTAGTGACAGGGATTTACCACCCCTCCACTTT

J gene: TRBJ1-6
D gene: NA
clone size: NA
V gene: TRBV5-5
CDR3 length: 14
CDR3 protein: CASSPDGSNSPLHF
CDR3 DNA: TGTGCCAGCAGCCCTGACGGATCTAATTCACCCCTCCACTTT

J gene: TRBJ1-6
D gene: NA
clone size: NA
V gene: TRBV5-1
CDR3 length: 16
CDR3 protein: CASSLERGGFNSPLHF
CDR3 DNA: TGCGCCAGCAGTCTCGAACGGGGTGGATTTAATTCACCCCTCCACTTT

J gene: TRBJ1-3
D gene: NA
clone size: NA
V gene: TRBV5-5
CDR3 length: 15
CDR3 protein: CASRPGTSSGNTIYF
CDR3 DNA: TGTGCCAGCAGACCCGGGACCAGCTCTGGAAACACCATATATTTT

J gene: TRBJ1-2
D gene: NA
clone size: NA
V gene: TRBV19
CDR3 length: 10
CDR3 protein: CASRDYGYTF
CDR3 DNA: TGTGCCAGTAGAGACTATGGCTACACCTTC

J gene: TRBJ2-5
D gene: NA
clone size: once
V gene: TRBV5-1
CDR3 length: 16
CDR3 protein: CASSLGYTKSQETQYF
CDR3 DNA: TGCGCCAGCAGCTTGGGTTACACCAAATCACAAGAGACCCAGTACTTC

J gene: TRBJ1-2
D gene: NA
clone size: once
V gene: TRBV19
CDR3 length: 12
CDR3 protein: CASSITPSGYTF
CDR3 DNA: TGTGCCAGTAGTATCACCCCGAGTGGCTACACCTTC

J gene: TRBJ2-5
D gene: NA
clone size: NA
V gene: TRBV28
CDR3 length: 12
CDR3 protein: CASSLLGETQYF
CDR3 DNA: TGTGCCAGCAGTTTACTCGGGGAGACCCAGTACTTC

J gene: TRBJ2-7
D gene: NA
clone size: NA
V gene: TRBV18
CDR3 length: 12
CDR3 protein: CASSNDRYEQYF
CDR3 DNA: TGTGCCAGCTCAAATGACAGGTACGAGCAGTACTTC

J gene: TRBJ1-4
D gene: TRBD1
clone size: once
V gene: TRBV7-2
CDR3 length: 15
CDR3 protein: CASSSRGHDNEKLFF
CDR3 DNA: TGTGCCAGCAGCTCCAGGGGGCACGATAATGAAAAACTGTTTTTT

J gene: TRBJ2-7
D gene: NA
clone size: NA
V gene: TRBV29-1
CDR3 length: 13
CDR3 protein: CSVGFGRGYEQYF
CDR3 DNA: TGCAGCGTTGGGTTTGGAAGGGGGTACGAGCAGTACTTC

J gene: TRBJ2-1
D gene: NA
clone size: NA
V gene: TRBV6-6
CDR3 length: 13
CDR3 protein: CASSYGDYNEQFF
CDR3 DNA: TGTGCCAGCAGTTACGGTGACTACAATGAGCAGTTCTTC

J gene: TRBJ1-5
D gene: NA
clone size: NA
V gene: TRBV19
CDR3 length: 15
CDR3 protein: CASKIGVYSNQPQHF
CDR3 DNA: TGTGCCAGTAAAATCGGGGTCTATAGCAATCAGCCCCAGCATTTT

J gene: TRBJ2-4
D gene: NA
clone size: NA
V gene: TRBV7-3
CDR3 length: 16
CDR3 protein: CASSPGQIEGKNIQYF
CDR3 DNA: TGTGCCAGCAGCCCCGGACAGATAGAAGGCAAAAACATTCAGTACTTC

J gene: TRBJ1-5
D gene: NA
clone size: NA
V gene: TRBV5-5
CDR3 length: 14
CDR3 protein: CASSFSGDNQPQHF
CDR3 DNA: TGTGCCAGCAGCTTCTCGGGGGACAATCAGCCCCAGCATTTT

J gene: TRBJ2-2
D gene: NA
clone size: NA
V gene: TRBV9
CDR3 length: 17
CDR3 protein: CASSVTGDYIDTGELFF
CDR3 DNA: TGTGCCAGCAGCGTAACAGGTGATTATATTGACACCGGGGAGCTGTTTTTT

J gene: TRBJ1-6
D gene: TRBD1
clone size: NA
V gene: TRBV6-5
CDR3 length: 15
CDR3 protein: CASNYRGLYNSPLHF
CDR3 DNA: TGTGCCAGCAATTACAGGGGGCTCTATAATTCACCCCTCCACTTT